The rows below give T cell receptor beta chains drawn from one sample of a study of T cell responses to AZD1222 COVID-19 vaccine. The protocol was immunoSEQ multiplex PCR, while the TCRdb copy is restricted to in-frame clones and leaves out a portion. Here the sample spans over 100,000 clones, 93% being singletons. The sequences come from peripheral blood, collected on day 0 of AZD1222 vaccination. The receptors here all came from an adult in good health. The CDR3 runs from the conserved cysteine through the conserved F or W. D genes are given only for firm matches. Size tells how often a clone was seen (once, few, many) or the class of an expanded clone, and some rows leave it out.

TRBV28	once	TRBD1	TRBJ1-3	TGTGCCAGCAGGCCGGGACAGGGGTCGAACACCATATATTTT	CASRPGQGSNTIYF
TRBV5-4	NA	NA	TRBJ1-1	TGTGCCAGCAGCTTGTTGGCGGGTACTGAAGCTTTCTTT	CASSLLAGTEAFF
TRBV10-3	few	NA	TRBJ1-3	TGTGCCATCAGGGACTCGTCCGGAGGTTCCTCTGGAAACACCATATATTTT	CAIRDSSGGSSGNTIYF
TRBV7-2	once	NA	TRBJ2-5	TGTGCCAGCAGCAAAGGACACGTACAAGAGACCCAGTACTTC	CASSKGHVQETQYF
TRBV5-1	once	NA	TRBJ1-2	TGCGCCAGCAGCTTGGCAAGGGAGGCAGGAGCTAACTATGGCTACACCTTC	CASSLAREAGANYGYTF
TRBV10-3	NA	NA	TRBJ1-1	TGTGCCATCAGTGGGGTAGCAGATGAAGCTTTCTTT	CAISGVADEAFF
TRBV7-3	NA	NA	TRBJ1-6	TGTGCCAGCAGCTCAAAAAGGGATAATTCACCCCTCCACTTT	CASSSKRDNSPLHF
TRBV28	NA	NA	TRBJ1-6	TGTGCCAGCAGCGATTCAGGGGTTATTGCACCCCTCCACTTT	CASSDSGVIAPLHF
TRBV28	NA	NA	TRBJ1-1	TGTGCCAGCAGAGCTGGGGGGGCGAACACTGAAGCTTTCTTT	CASRAGGANTEAFF
TRBV4-1	NA	NA	TRBJ1-6	TGCGCCAGCAGCCACTCAGGAGAAGTCAGGAGCGGTTCACCCCTCCACTTT	CASSHSGEVRSGSPLHF
TRBV4-1	once	NA	TRBJ1-1	TGCGCCAGCAGCCACGGACAGATGAACACTGAAGCTTTCTTT	CASSHGQMNTEAFF
TRBV28	NA	TRBD1	TRBJ2-7	TGTGCCAGCAGTTTGGGGACAGCCTACGAGCAGTACTTC	CASSLGTAYEQYF
TRBV2	NA	NA	TRBJ1-1	TGTGCCAGCAGTGGGGGGGAAGCTTTCTTT	CASSGGEAFF
TRBV30	NA	NA	TRBJ1-2	TGTGCCTGGCTCGGGGCTTCCGGCTACACCTTC	CAWLGASGYTF
TRBV20-1	NA	NA	TRBJ1-1	TGCAGTGCTACCAGGGGCACTGAAGCTTTCTTT	CSATRGTEAFF
TRBV11-2	NA	NA	TRBJ1-1	TGTGCCAGCAGCTTAATGGGGAGCACTGAAGCTTTCTTT	CASSLMGSTEAFF
TRBV3-1/TRBV3-2	NA	NA	TRBJ1-6	TGTGCCAGCAGCATCCCTGGGGTACCCCTCCACTTT	CASSIPGVPLHF
TRBV12-3/TRBV12-4	few	TRBD1	TRBJ2-1	TGTGCCAGCAGGGAGGACAGGTCCGATGAGCAGTTCTTC	CASREDRSDEQFF
TRBV6-5	once	NA	TRBJ2-1	TGTGCCAGCAGTCTCGATTTGGGTGGCTACAATGAGCAGTTCTTC	CASSLDLGGYNEQFF
TRBV6-5	NA	NA	TRBJ1-6	TGTGCCAGCAGTCCACGGACCCAGACCAATTCACCCCTCCACTTT	CASSPRTQTNSPLHF
TRBV4-3	NA	NA	TRBJ1-2	TGCGCCAGCAGCCCCTCCCCCCAGTCTAACTATGGCTACACCTTC	CASSPSPQSNYGYTF
TRBV28	NA	NA	TRBJ1-2	TGTGCCAGCAGGGGCTATGGCTACACCTTC	CASRGYGYTF
TRBV6-5	NA	TRBD2	TRBJ2-7	TGTGCCAGCAAAAGGTCGAGCGGGAGCTCCTACGAGCAGTACTTC	CASKRSSGSSYEQYF
TRBV4-1	NA	TRBD2	TRBJ2-5	TGCGCCAGCAGCCAAGAGGGCTCCCCGGGACTAGCGGGAGGGCGCCGGAGCACCCAGTACTTC	CASSQEGSPGLAGGRRSTQYF
TRBV30	NA	NA	TRBJ1-6	TGTGCCTGGAGTGTCCAGGTAACGGCACCCCTCCACTTT	CAWSVQVTAPLHF
TRBV6-6	NA	NA	TRBJ2-7	TGTGCCAGCAATACGCGGGACAGATACGAGCAGTACTTC	CASNTRDRYEQYF
TRBV19	NA	TRBD1	TRBJ1-1	TGTGCCAGTAGTTCGGGACAGAGTTCTAACACTGAAGCTTTCTTT	CASSSGQSSNTEAFF
TRBV6-6	few	NA	TRBJ1-5	TGTGCCAGCAGTTCTACAGGGTCTACTCAGCCCCAGCATTTT	CASSSTGSTQPQHF
TRBV7-9	NA	TRBD1	TRBJ1-6	TGTGCCAGCAGCTCGGACAGGGCCTACTCACCCCTCCACTTT	CASSSDRAYSPLHF
TRBV10-3	NA	NA	TRBJ2-1	TGTGCCATCAGTCCGGGCAGCTCCTACAATGAGCAGTTCTTC	CAISPGSSYNEQFF
TRBV5-4	NA	NA	TRBJ2-3	TGTGCCAGCAGCCACGGGACGTCAGATACGCAGTATTTT	CASSHGTSDTQYF
TRBV7-8	NA	NA	TRBJ1-2	TGTGCCAGCAGCTTAGGGTCAGGGGCGAGCTATGGCTACACCTTC	CASSLGSGASYGYTF
TRBV19	NA	TRBD1	TRBJ2-7	TGTGCCAGTAGTGAAGGGACAGGGGGCGTCGAGCAGTACTTC	CASSEGTGGVEQYF
TRBV30	NA	NA	TRBJ2-5	TGTGCCTGGGCCGGGACACTAAAAGAGACCCAGTACTTC	CAWAGTLKETQYF
TRBV6-5	NA	NA	TRBJ2-1	TGTGCCAGCAGTTACGAAAGGAACCCCTACAATGAGCAGTTCTTC	CASSYERNPYNEQFF
TRBV18	NA	NA	TRBJ1-1	TGTGCCAGCTCACTAGGGACGGGGGACACTGAAGCTTTCTTT	CASSLGTGDTEAFF
TRBV7-2	NA	NA	TRBJ1-1	TGTGCCAGCAGCTTAGCCGGGACGAGTGTTGAAGCTTTCTTT	CASSLAGTSVEAFF
TRBV12-3/TRBV12-4	NA	NA	TRBJ1-2	TGTGCCAGTGAAAGGGGTTCAGGATATGGCTACACCTTC	CASERGSGYGYTF
TRBV4-1	once	NA	TRBJ1-4	TGCGCCAGCAGCCCGCTGTCCGAAAAACTGTTTTTT	CASSPLSEKLFF
TRBV19	NA	TRBD1	TRBJ1-5	TGTGCCAGTAGCGACTGGAGGACAGGGGATCAGCCCCAGCATTTT	CASSDWRTGDQPQHF
TRBV7-6	NA	NA	TRBJ1-5	TGTGCCAGCAGCTTAGGTGGGGGAGGTCAGCCCCAGCATTTT	CASSLGGGGQPQHF
TRBV7-3	NA	NA	TRBJ2-7	TGTGCCAGCAGCCCGGACTCGGCCTACGAGCAGTACTTC	CASSPDSAYEQYF
TRBV14	NA	NA	TRBJ2-2	TGTGCCAGCAGCCAACTGTCTGGGGAGCTGTTTTTT	CASSQLSGELFF
TRBV27	NA	NA	TRBJ2-7	TGTGCCAGCAGATTTATAAGGGTTCAGTACTTC	CASRFIRVQYF